The sequence of this TCR beta chain was determined in a study of T cell repertoires in ileal Crohn's disease. Background on the study: Postoperative therapy was given to about half: 11 thiopurines, roughly 20 anti-TNF agents. Study-wide points: All patients with clonality above 26.8% had endoscopic recurrence.

With regard to this clone: The antigen remains undetermined.

V lost 1 base to trimming and J lost 4 bases; unmatched junction nucleotides: 8. This CDR3 comprises 16 residues. CDR1 and CDR2 (germline): SGHVS, FQNEAQ. Time point noted: neoterminal ileum biopsy at postoperative endoscopy, about 6 months after surgery. Repertoires were generated with immunoSEQ multiplex PCR, while TCRdb's copy carries only in-frame clones and drops some. Of 11,000 or so clones listed, 80% to 90% are singletons. The chain joins TRBV7-8 to TRBJ2-5, with TRBD2 matching over 8 bases. This clonotype was obtained from an adult with Crohn's disease. Input material: ileal tissue. CDR3 residues: CASSLGAGTSRETQYF. As DNA, the CDR3 is TGTGCCAGCAGCTTAGGGGCTGGGACTAGTAGAGAGACCCAGTACTTC. Using reference TRBV7-8 and TRBJ2-5 for the parts outside the CDR3, the full variable domain is GAGVSQSPRYKVAKRGQDVALRCDPISGHVSLFWYQQALGQGPEFLTYFQNEAQLDKSGLPSDRFFAERPEGSVSTLKIQRTQQEDSAVYLCASSLGAGTSRETQYFGPGTRLLVL.